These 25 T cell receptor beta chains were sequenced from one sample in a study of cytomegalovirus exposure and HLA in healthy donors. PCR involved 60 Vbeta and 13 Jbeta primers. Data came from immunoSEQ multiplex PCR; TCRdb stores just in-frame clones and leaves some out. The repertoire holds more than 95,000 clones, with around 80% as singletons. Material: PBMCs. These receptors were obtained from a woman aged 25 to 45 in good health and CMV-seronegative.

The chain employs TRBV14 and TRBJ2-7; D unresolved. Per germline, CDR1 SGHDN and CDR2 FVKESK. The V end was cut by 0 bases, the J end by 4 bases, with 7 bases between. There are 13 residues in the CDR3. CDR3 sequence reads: CASSQETGYEQYF. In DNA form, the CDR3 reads TGTGCCAGCAGCCAAGAAACGGGTTACGAGCAGTACTTC.

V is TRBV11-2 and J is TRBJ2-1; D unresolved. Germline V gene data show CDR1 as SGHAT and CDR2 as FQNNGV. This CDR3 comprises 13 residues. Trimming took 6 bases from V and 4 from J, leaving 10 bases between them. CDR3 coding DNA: TGTGCCAGCAGTGGTTACGAGTACAATGAGCAGTTCTTC. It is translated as CASSGYEYNEQFF.

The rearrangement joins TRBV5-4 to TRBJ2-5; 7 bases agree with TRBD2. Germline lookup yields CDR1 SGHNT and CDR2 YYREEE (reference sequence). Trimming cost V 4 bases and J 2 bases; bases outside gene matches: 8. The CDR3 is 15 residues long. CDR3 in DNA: TGTGCCAGCAGCCTCTGGGAAGCGGGGCAAGAGACCCAGTACTTC. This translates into CASSLWEAGQETQYF.

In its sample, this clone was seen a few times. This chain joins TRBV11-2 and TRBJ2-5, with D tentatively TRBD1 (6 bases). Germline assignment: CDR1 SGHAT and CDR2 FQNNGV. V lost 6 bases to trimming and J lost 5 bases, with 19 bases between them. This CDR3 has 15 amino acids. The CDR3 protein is CASRSGRGYRETQYF. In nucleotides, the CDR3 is TGTGCCAGCAGAAGTGGCAGGGGCTATAGGGAGACCCAGTACTTC.

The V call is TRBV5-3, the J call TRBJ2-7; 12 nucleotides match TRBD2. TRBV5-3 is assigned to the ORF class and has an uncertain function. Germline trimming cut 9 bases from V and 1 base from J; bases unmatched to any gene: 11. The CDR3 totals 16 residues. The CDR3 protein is CAITTSGRGGSYEQYF. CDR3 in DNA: TGTGCCATCACGACTAGCGGGAGAGGGGGATCCTACGAGCAGTACTTC.

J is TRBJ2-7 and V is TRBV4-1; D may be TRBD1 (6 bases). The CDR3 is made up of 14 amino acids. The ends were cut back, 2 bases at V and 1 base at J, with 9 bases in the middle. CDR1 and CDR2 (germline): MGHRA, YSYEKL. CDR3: CASSQTTGSYEQYF. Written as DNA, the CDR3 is TGCGCCAGCAGCCAAACGACAGGTTCCTACGAGCAGTACTTC.

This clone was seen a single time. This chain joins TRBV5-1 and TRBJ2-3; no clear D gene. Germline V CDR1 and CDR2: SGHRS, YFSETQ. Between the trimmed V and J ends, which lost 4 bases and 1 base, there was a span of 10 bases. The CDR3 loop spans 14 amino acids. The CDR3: CASSRASRTDTQYF. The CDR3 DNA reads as TGCGCCAGCAGCCGAGCGTCCCGCACAGATACGCAGTATTTT.

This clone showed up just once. The DNA of the CDR3 is TGTGCCAGCAGCTTAGGGAGAGGGACATCGTACCAAGAGACCCAGTACTTC. Protein sequence: CASSLGRGTSYQETQYF. The chain employs TRBV7-2 and TRBJ2-5; possible D gene TRBD1, 6 bases. The CDR3 consists of 17 residues. Germline assignment: CDR1 SGHTA and CDR2 FQGNSA. Trimming took 1 base from V and 0 from J, leaving 15 bases between them.

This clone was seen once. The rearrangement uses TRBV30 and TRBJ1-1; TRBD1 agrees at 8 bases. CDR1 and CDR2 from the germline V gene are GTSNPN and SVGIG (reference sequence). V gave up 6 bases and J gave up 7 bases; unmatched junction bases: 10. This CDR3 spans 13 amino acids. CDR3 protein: CACQDRGRYEAFF. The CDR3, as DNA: TGTGCCTGCCAAGACAGGGGAAGGTATGAAGCTTTCTTT.

CDR3 bases: TGTGCCAGCAGCATATTCGGACTAGTAGGACCAGATACGCAGTATTTT. Translating gives CASSIFGLVGPDTQYF. The chain uses TRBV7-2 and TRBJ2-3, with TRBD2 matching 7 bases. This CDR3 is 16 amino acids long. Germline CDR1 is SGHTA and CDR2 is FQGNSA. With 5 bases clipped from V and 4 bases from J, the junction kept 12 bases outside the gene matches.

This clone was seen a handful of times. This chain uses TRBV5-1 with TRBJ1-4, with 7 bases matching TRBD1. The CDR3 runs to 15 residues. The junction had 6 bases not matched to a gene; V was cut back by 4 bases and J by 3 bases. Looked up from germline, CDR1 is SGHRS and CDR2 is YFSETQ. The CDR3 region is CASSLMGTANEKLFF. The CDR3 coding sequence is TGCGCCAGCAGCCTAATGGGGACAGCTAATGAAAAACTGTTTTTT.

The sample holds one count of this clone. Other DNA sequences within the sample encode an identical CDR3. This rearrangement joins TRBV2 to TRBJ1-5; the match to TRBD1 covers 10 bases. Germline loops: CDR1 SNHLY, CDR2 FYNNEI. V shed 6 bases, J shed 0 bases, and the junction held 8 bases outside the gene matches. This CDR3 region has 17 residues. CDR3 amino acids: CASSETGGVRSNQPQHF. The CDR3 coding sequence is TGTGCCAGCAGCGAGACAGGGGGCGTACGTAGCAATCAGCCCCAGCATTTT. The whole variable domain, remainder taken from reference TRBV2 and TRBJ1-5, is EPEVTQTPSHQVTQMGQEVILRCVPISNHLYFYWYRQILGQKVEFLVSFYNNEISEKSEIFDDQFSVERPDGSNFTLKIRSTKLEDSAMYFCASSETGGVRSNQPQHFGDGTRLSIL.

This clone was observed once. In DNA form, the CDR3 reads TGTGCCAGCAGCTACCGACTAGCGGGACCTGCGAACACCGGGGAGCTGTTTTTT. Protein product: CASSYRLAGPANTGELFF. The chain couples TRBV5-5 to TRBJ2-2, with TRBD2 identical over 11 bases. V was pared by 3 bases and J by 0 bases, with 7 bases of the junction left unmatched. Germline V CDR1 and CDR2: SGHKS, YYEKEE (reference sequence). The CDR3 loop spans 18 amino acids. Based on the CDR3 plus reference TRBV5-5 and TRBJ2-2, the full variable domain is DAGVTQSPTHLIKTRGQQVTLRCSPISGHKSVSWYQQVLGQGPQFIFQYYEKEERGRGNFPDRFSARQFPNYSSELNVNALLLGDSALYLCASSYRLAGPANTGELFFGEGSRLTVL.

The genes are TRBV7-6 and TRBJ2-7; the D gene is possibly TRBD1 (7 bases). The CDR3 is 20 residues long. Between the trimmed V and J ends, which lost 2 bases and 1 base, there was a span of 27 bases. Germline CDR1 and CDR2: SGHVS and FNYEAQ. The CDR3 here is CASSLIDPRDSMTASYEQYF. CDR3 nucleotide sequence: TGTGCCAGCAGCTTAATCGACCCGCGGGACAGCATGACAGCTTCCTACGAGCAGTACTTC.

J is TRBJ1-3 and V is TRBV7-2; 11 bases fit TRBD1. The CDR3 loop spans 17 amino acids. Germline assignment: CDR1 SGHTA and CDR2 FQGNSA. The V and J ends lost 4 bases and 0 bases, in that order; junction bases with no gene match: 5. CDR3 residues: CASSYWTGGLSGNTIYF. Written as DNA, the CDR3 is TGTGCCAGCAGCTACTGGACAGGGGGCCTCTCTGGAAACACCATATATTTT.

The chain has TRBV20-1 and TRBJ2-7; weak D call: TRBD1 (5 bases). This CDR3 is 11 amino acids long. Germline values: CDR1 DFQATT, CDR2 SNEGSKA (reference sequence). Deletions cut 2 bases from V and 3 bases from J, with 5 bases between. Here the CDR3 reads CSARQGYEQYF. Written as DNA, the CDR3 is TGCAGTGCTAGACAGGGCTACGAGCAGTACTTC.

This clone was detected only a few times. CDR3 nucleotide sequence: TGCGCCAGCAGCCAAGAGGGAACTAGCGGGAGTCCGTTCGCAGATACGCAGTATTTT. It translates to CASSQEGTSGSPFADTQYF. V is TRBV4-1 and J is TRBJ2-3; 11 bases line up with TRBD2. The CDR3 is made up of 19 amino acids. CDR1 and CDR2 from the germline V gene are MGHRA and YSYEKL. V shed 0 bases, J shed 4 bases, and the junction held 12 bases outside the gene matches.

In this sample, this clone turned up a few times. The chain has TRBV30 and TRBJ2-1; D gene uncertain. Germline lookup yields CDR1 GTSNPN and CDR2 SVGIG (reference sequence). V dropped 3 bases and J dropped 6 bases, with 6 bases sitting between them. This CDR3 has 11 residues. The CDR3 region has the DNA TGTGCCTGGAGGGCCTCCAATGAGCAGTTCTTC. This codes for CAWRASNEQFF.

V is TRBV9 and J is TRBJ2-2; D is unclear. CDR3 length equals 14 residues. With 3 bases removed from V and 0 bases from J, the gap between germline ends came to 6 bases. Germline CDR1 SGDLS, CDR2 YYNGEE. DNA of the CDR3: TGTGCCAGCAGCGCCATCACGAACACCGGGGAGCTGTTTTTT. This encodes CASSAITNTGELFF.

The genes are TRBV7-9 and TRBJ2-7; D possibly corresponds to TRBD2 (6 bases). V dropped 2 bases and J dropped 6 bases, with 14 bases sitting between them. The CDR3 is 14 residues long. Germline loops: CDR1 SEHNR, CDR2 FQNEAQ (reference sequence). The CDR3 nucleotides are TGTGCCAGCAGCTTAATGGGGGGAGGCCCCGAGCAGTACTTC. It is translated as CASSLMGGGPEQYF.

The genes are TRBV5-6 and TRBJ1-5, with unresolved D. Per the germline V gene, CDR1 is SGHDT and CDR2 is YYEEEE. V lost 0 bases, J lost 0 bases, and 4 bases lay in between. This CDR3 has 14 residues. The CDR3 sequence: CASSLASSNQPQHF. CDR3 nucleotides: TGTGCCAGCAGCTTGGCCAGTAGCAATCAGCCCCAGCATTTT.

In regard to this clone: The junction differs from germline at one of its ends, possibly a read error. The CDR3 region is CSSSLARTSGVMTQYF. CDR3 nucleotides: TGTTCCAGCAGCTTAGCACGGACTAGCGGTGTAATGACCCAGTACTTC. The V call is TRBV7-9, the J call TRBJ2-5, with 10 positions matching TRBD2. CDR3 length: 16 residues. The germline gives CDR1 SEHNR, CDR2 FQNEAQ (reference sequence).

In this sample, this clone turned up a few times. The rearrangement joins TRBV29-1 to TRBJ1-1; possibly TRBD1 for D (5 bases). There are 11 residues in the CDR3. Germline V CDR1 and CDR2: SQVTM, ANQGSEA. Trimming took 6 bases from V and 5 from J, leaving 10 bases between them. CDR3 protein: CSVLGPTEAFF. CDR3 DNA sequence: TGCAGCGTCTTGGGGCCGACTGAAGCTTTCTTT.

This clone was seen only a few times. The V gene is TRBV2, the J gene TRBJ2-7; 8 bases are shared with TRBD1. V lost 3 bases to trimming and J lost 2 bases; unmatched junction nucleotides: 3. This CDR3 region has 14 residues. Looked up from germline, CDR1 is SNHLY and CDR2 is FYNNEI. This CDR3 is CASSDRDRTYEQYF. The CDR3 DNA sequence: TGTGCCAGCAGTGACCGGGACAGGACCTACGAGCAGTACTTC. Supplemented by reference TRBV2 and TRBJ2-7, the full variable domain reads EPEVTQTPSHQVTQMGQEVILRCVPISNHLYFYWYRQILGQKVEFLVSFYNNEISEKSEIFDDQFSVERPDGSNFTLKIRSTKLEDSAMYFCASSDRDRTYEQYFGPGTRLTVT.

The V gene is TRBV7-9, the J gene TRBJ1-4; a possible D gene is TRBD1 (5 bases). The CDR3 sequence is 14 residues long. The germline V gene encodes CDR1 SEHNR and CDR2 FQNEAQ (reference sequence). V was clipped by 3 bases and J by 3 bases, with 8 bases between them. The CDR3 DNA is TGTGCCAGCAGCTTTCAGGGTGCTAATGAAAAACTGTTTTTT. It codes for CASSFQGANEKLFF.